A single sample gave rise to the 8 T cell receptor beta chains below, sequenced in a study of blood T cell repertoires in COVID-19. TCRdb's table, derived via immunoSEQ multiplex PCR, lists solely in-frame clones and lacks some. The data hold around 180,000 clones, with approximately 88% observed a single time. The sample taken for sequencing was peripheral blood. These receptors all stem from a woman aged 25-40 years with acute or convalescent COVID-19.

The V gene is TRBV7-9, the J gene TRBJ1-2; no firm D call. This CDR3 spans 15 amino acids. CDR1 and CDR2 (germline): SEHNR, FQNEAQ (reference sequence). V lost 1 base to trimming and J lost 3 bases, with 12 bases between them. CDR3 DNA: TGTGCCAGCAGCTTAGAGGCAAAGGGAGACTATGGCTACACCTTC. It is translated as CASSLEAKGDYGYTF.

V and J are TRBV28 and TRBJ2-7; D is possibly TRBD1 (5 bases). Trimming left V 5 bases short and J 9 bases short, with 20 bases between. This CDR3 is built from 14 residues. Germline CDR1 is MDHEN and CDR2 is SYDVKM. The CDR3 spells CASSKGFLGLAQYF. The CDR3 nucleotides are TGTGCCAGCAGTAAGGGTTTCTTGGGGCTGGCGCAGTACTTC. Full variable domain (outside the CDR3, taken from reference TRBV28 and TRBJ2-7): DVKVTQSSRYLVKRTGEKVFLECVQDMDHENMFWYRQDPGLGLRLIYFSYDVKMKEKGDIPEGYSVSREKKERFSLILESASTNQTSMYLCASSKGFLGLAQYFGPGTRLTVT.

The chain recombines TRBV27 with TRBJ1-2; perhaps TRBD1 as D (5 bases). Germline-derived CDR1 and CDR2 are MNHEY and SMNVEV (reference sequence). Deletions cut 6 bases from V and 4 bases from J, with 15 bases between. This CDR3 contains 14 residues. The CDR3 spells CASSSGGTPYGYTF. CDR3 DNA sequence: TGTGCCAGCAGCTCCGGGGGGACTCCCTATGGCTACACCTTC.

This clone has a handful of counts. V gene TRBV28 combines with J gene TRBJ2-1; possibly TRBD1 for D (6 bases). Germline V gene sequence: CDR1 MDHEN, CDR2 SYDVKM. The CDR3 loop spans 14 amino acids. V gave up 9 bases and J gave up 0 bases, with 12 bases separating them. In DNA form, the CDR3 reads TGTGCCAGATCTAAAGGGGGCTCCTACAATGAGCAGTTCTTC. Amino acids: CARSKGGSYNEQFF.

The chain has TRBV28 and TRBJ1-2; 11 bases align to TRBD1. CDR1 is MDHEN, CDR2 SYDVKM, per germline. CDR3 length: 12 amino acids. V shed 8 bases and J 8 bases; nucleotides not matched to a gene: 4. CDR3 amino acids: CASYGTGGGYTF. CDR3 nucleotide sequence: TGTGCCAGCTACGGGACAGGGGGAGGCTACACCTTC.

Remarks on this clone: Other DNA sequences in this sample translate to the same CDR3. The rearrangement links TRBV7-9 to TRBJ1-4, with 8 nucleotides matching TRBD1. Trimming took 2 bases from V and 5 from J; bases not matched to a gene: 1. Germline CDR1 is SEHNR and CDR2 is FQNEAQ (reference sequence). This CDR3 spans 14 amino acids. CDR3 residues: CASSLRQGNEKLFF. The CDR3 DNA follows: TGTGCCAGCAGCTTACGACAGGGGAATGAAAAACTGTTTTTT.

V and J are TRBV20-1 and TRBJ2-1; no clear D gene. The V gene's germline CDR1 is DFQATT and CDR2 SNEGSKA (reference sequence). V lost 5 bases, J lost 4 bases, and 6 bases lay in between. CDR3 length: 11 residues. CDR3 sequence reads: CSAELYNEQFF. In DNA form, the CDR3 reads TGCAGTGCTGAGCTGTACAATGAGCAGTTCTTC.

This chain uses TRBV5-6 with TRBJ1-2; 7 nucleotides match TRBD1. Germline values: CDR1 SGHDT, CDR2 YYEEEE. V shed 3 bases and J 6 bases; nucleotides not matched to a gene: 2. The CDR3 has 12 residues. The CDR3 nucleotides read TGTGCCAGCAGCTGGGGGACAGATGGCTACACCTTC. Protein: CASSWGTDGYTF.